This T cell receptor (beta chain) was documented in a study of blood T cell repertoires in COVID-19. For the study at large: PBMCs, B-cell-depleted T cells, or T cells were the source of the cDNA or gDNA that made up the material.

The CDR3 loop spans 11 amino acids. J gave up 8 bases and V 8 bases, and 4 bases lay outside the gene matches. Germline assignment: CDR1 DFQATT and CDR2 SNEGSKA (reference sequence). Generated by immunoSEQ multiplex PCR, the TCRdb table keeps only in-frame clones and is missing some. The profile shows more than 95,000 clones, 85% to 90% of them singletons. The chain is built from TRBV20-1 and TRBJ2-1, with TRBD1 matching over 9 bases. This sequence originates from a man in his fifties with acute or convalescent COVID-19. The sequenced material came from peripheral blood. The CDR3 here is CSMGQGYEQFF. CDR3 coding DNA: TGCAGTATGGGACAGGGCTATGAGCAGTTCTTC.